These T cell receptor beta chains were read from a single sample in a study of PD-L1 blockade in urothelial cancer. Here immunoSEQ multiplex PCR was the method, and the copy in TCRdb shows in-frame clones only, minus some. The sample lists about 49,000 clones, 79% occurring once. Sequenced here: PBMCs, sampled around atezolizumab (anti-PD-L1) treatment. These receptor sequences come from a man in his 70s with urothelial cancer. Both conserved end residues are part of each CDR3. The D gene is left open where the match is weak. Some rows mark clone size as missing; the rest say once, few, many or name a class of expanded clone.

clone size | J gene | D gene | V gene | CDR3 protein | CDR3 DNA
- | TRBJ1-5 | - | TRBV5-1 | CASSTGGGNQPQHF | TGCGCCAGCTCGACAGGAGGAGGAAATCAGCCCCAGCATTTT
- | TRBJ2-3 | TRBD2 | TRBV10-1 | CASSETGLAGGDTQYF | TGCGCCAGCAGTGAAACGGGACTAGCGGGAGGAGATACGCAGTATTTT
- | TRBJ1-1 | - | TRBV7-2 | CASSLYVRDEAFF | TGTGCCAGCAGCTTATACGTCAGGGATGAAGCTTTCTTT
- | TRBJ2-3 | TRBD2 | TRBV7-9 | CASSQLAGADTQYF | TGTGCCAGCAGCCAACTAGCGGGAGCCGATACGCAGTATTTT
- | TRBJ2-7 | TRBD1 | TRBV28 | CASRGQGKNYEQYF | TGTGCCAGCAGAGGACAGGGTAAGAACTACGAGCAGTACTTC
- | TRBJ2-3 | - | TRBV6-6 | CASQRGTDTQYF | TGTGCCAGCCAACGGGGAACAGATACGCAGTATTTT
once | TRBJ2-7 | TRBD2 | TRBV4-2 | CASSQVAGLSYEQYF | TGTGCCAGCAGCCAAGTAGCGGGACTCTCCTACGAGCAGTACTTC
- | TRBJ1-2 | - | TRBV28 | CASSLFGSSGYTF | TGTGCCAGCAGTTTGTTTGGCTCAAGTGGCTACACCTTC
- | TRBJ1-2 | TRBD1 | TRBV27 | CASSWTGTGGYTF | TGTGCCAGCAGTTGGACAGGGACGGGAGGCTACACCTTC
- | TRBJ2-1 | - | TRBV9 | CASSPSRVQTEQFF | TGTGCCAGCAGCCCGTCCAGGGTACAGACTGAGCAGTTCTTC
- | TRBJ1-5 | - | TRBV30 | CAWSVGGAGQPQHF | TGTGCCTGGAGTGTCGGGGGGGCAGGTCAGCCCCAGCATTTT